Listed here are 2 T cell receptor beta chains from one sample, sequenced in a study of cytomegalovirus exposure and HLA in healthy donors. Measured with immunoSEQ multiplex PCR; TCRdb has only the in-frame clones, and not every one. The data contain about 110,000 clones, around nine tenths of them singletons. What was sequenced was PBMCs. Receptors were obtained from a woman between 18 and 29 years old in good health and CMV-seronegative.

The DNA for the CDR3 is TGCAGCGTTAATTCCTTAGCCGGGACAGGGACTGAAGCTTTCTTT. Protein sequence: CSVNSLAGTGTEAFF. The chain recombines TRBV29-1 with TRBJ1-1, with TRBD1 matching 9 bases. The germline V gene has CDR1 SQVTM and CDR2 ANQGSEA. The CDR3 contains 15 residues. Unmatched junction bases numbered 12, after V lost 5 bases and J lost 5 bases.

This chain uses TRBV6-6 with TRBJ1-1; D is unclear. V lost 8 bases, J lost 4 bases, and 14 bases lay in between. This CDR3 comprises 13 residues. Germline values: CDR1 MNHNY, CDR2 SVGAGI (reference sequence). CDR3 region: CASQRVDTTEAFF. The CDR3 DNA sequence: TGTGCCAGCCAGAGGGTGGATACCACTGAAGCTTTCTTT.